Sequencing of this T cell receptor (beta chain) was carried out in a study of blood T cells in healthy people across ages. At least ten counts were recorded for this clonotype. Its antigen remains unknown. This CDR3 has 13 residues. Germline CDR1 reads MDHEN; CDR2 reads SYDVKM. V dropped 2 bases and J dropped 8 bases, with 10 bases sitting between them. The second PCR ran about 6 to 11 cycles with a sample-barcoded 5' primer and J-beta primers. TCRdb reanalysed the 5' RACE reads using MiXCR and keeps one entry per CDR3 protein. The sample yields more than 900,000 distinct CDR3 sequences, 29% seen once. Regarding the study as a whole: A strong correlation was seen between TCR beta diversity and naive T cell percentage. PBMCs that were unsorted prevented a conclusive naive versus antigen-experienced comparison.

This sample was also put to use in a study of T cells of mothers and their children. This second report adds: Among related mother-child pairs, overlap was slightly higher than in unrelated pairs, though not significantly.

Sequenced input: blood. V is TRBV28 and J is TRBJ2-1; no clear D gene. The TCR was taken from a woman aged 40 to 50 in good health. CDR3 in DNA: TGTGCCAGCAGTTTAAGTCGGTTGGATGAGCAGTTCTTC. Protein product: CASSLSRLDEQFF.